Each of the 4 T cell receptor beta chains below was sequenced from the same sample in a study of TIL therapy for anti-PD-1-resistant metastatic lung cancer. This was the immunoSEQ v3 assay. Assay used: immunoSEQ multiplex PCR; TCRdb lists only in-frame clones, some missing. The table records fewer than 65,000 clones, 80% to 90% of them present only once. Time point denoted: pre-treatment sample, taken before nivolumab and TIL therapy. Sequenced material: blood, taken at baseline. These receptors all stem from a person aged 30 to 80 with non-small cell lung cancer.

The rearrangement uses TRBV7-3 and TRBJ2-3, with TRBD2 as a possible D gene (6 bases). This CDR3 contains 16 residues. The ends were cut back, 5 bases at V and 5 bases at J, with 20 bases in the middle. Looked up from germline, CDR1 is SGHTA and CDR2 is FQGTGA. For the CDR3, the DNA is TGTGCCAGCAGCCGCAATGGGGGGACTCCCAGAGATACGCAGTATTTT. Translation: CASSRNGGTPRDTQYF.

V gene TRBV19 combines with J gene TRBJ1-1, with D unresolved. There are 12 residues in the CDR3. Looked up from germline, CDR1 is LNHDA and CDR2 is SQIVND (reference sequence). Deletions cut 6 bases from V and 4 bases from J, with 9 bases between. CDR3 amino acids: CASSPGGTEAFF. The CDR3 DNA reads as TGTGCCAGTAGCCCCGGAGGCACTGAAGCTTTCTTT.

The genes are TRBV14 and TRBJ1-1; no firm D call. The V end was cut by 0 bases, the J end by 5 bases, with 10 bases between. The CDR3 contains 14 residues. Germline lookup yields CDR1 SGHDN and CDR2 FVKESK. For the CDR3, the DNA is TGTGCCAGCAGCCAAGAGTTTATGGGGACTGAAGCTTTCTTT. Encoded protein: CASSQEFMGTEAFF.

The rearrangement links TRBV5-1 to TRBJ2-1; 8 positions agree with TRBD1. With 0 bases clipped from V and 5 bases from J, the junction kept 7 bases outside the gene matches. This CDR3 has 16 amino acids. CDR1 and CDR2 (germline): SGHRS, YFSETQ. As DNA, the CDR3 is TGCGCCAGCAGCTTGGACGGACAGGGTAAGAACAATGAGCAGTTCTTC. Translation: CASSLDGQGKNNEQFF.